The clone carrying this T cell receptor beta chain was recorded only once. The data were produced by immunoSEQ multiplex PCR, yet TCRdb's version contains in-frame clones alone and is incomplete. The sample gives approximately 51,000 clones, about 82% of which show up once; roughly 20% is in the top ten. This specimen belongs to a study of PD-L1 blockade in urothelial cancer. Time point in this sample: pretreatment peripheral blood. CDR3 size: 13 residues. Trimming took 0 bases from V and 6 from J; bases not matched to a gene: 3. The germline V gene encodes CDR1 SGHNT and CDR2 YYREEE (reference sequence).

The specimen comprised PBMCs, sampled around atezolizumab (anti-PD-L1) treatment. This sequence was found in a man aged 60 to 75 with urothelial cancer. The gene calls are TRBV5-4 and TRBJ2-7; the match to TRBD2 covers 7 bases. CDR3 nucleotide sequence: TGTGCCAGCAGCTTGGCGGGAGGCGTCGAGCAGTACTTC. It specifies CASSLAGGVEQYF.